This T cell receptor (beta chain) stems from a study of OX40 agonist ivuxolimab in advanced cancers. Study-wide results and limits: Certain nonresponding patients likewise had low normalized T-cell clonal expansion. Clonal expansion from baseline to week 6 occurred in both CD4+ and CD8+ T cells. In general, CD8+ T cells held more expanded clones than CD4+ did, on average.

With respect to this clone: Antigen specificity is unknown.

Repertoires were generated with immunoSEQ multiplex PCR, while TCRdb's copy carries only in-frame clones and drops some. The sample has tens of thousands of clones, more than 75% seen once. The source was CD4+ or CD8+ T cells sorted from blood, collected in a trial of the OX40 agonist ivuxolimab. The TCR originated in an adult with an advanced solid tumor such as melanoma, head and neck, liver or kidney cancer.

The CDR3 DNA sequence: TGTGCCAGTTCGGGACAGGGAGATCAGCCCCAGCATTTT. Translating it yields CASSGQGDQPQHF. The chain is built from TRBV5-5 and TRBJ1-5, with TRBD1 matching 9 bases. Germline assignment: CDR1 SGHKS and CDR2 YYEKEE (reference sequence). The CDR3 contains 13 residues. With 8 bases clipped from V and 5 bases from J, the junction kept 5 bases outside the gene matches.